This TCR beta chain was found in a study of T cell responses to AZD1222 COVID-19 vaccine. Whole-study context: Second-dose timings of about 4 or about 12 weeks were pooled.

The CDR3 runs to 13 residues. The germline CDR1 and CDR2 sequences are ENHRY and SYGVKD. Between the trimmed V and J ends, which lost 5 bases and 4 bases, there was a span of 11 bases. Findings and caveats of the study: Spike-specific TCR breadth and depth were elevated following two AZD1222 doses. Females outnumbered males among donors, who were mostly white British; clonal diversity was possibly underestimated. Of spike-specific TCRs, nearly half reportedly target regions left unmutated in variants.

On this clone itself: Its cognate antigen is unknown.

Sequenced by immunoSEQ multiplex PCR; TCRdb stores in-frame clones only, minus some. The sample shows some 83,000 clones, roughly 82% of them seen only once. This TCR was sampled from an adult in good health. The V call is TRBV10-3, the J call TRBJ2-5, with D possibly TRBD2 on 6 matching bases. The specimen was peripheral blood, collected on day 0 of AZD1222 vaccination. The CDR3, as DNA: TGTGCCATCAGTAGGGACTCCCTAGAGACCCAGTACTTC. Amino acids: CAISRDSLETQYF.